The 28 T cell receptor beta chains reported below all come from one sample, sequenced in a study of early T cells in non-severe SARS-CoV-2 infection. Using its own MiXCR run on the 5' RACE reads, TCRdb lists one record per CDR3 protein. The sample records tens of thousands of distinct CDR3 sequences, less than 5.5% being singletons. The sample comprised whole blood. These TCRs come from an adult who was a healthcare worker with PCR-confirmed SARS-CoV-2 infection or an uninfected control (not recorded which).

In this sample, this clonotype turned up many times. J is TRBJ1-2 and V is TRBV20-1, with unresolved D. Germline V gene data show CDR1 as DFQATT and CDR2 as SNEGSKA (reference sequence). Deletions cut 0 bases from V and 6 bases from J, with 11 bases between. The CDR3 is made up of 13 amino acids. Written as DNA, the CDR3 is TGCAGTGCTAGAGATAGCCCGGGTAATGGCTACACCTTC. This gives the protein CSARDSPGNGYTF.

This clonotype came up many times. The CDR3 loop reads CASSERRTDTQYF. DNA of the CDR3: TGCGCCAGCAGTGAGCGGCGCACAGATACGCAGTATTTT. This chain joins TRBV10-2 and TRBJ2-3; D not resolved. Deletions cut 2 bases from V and 1 base from J, with 4 bases between. The germline V gene encodes CDR1 WSHSY and CDR2 SAAADI. The CDR3 consists of 13 residues.

This clonotype was seen many times. The chain recombines TRBV12-3 or TRBV12-4 with TRBJ2-5, with unresolved D. This CDR3 region has 15 residues. The germline V and J ends were trimmed by 5 bases and 3 bases, with 16 bases remaining between them. CDR3 residues: CASSIVWQQKETQYF. The CDR3 DNA follows: TGTGCCAGCAGTATCGTCTGGCAGCAAAAAGAGACCCAGTACTTC.

This clonotype was seen only a few times. V is TRBV7-2 and J is TRBJ2-1, with 8 nucleotides matching TRBD2. The CDR3 has 16 amino acids. Germline V gene lookup returns CDR1 SGHTA and CDR2 FQGNSA. V was clipped by 5 bases and J by 4 bases; unmatched bases: 10. The CDR3 spells CASSQGLGLPYNEQFF. The CDR3 bases are TGTGCCAGCAGCCAGGGACTAGGCCTACCGTACAATGAGCAGTTCTTC.

This clonotype appeared many times. This chain joins TRBV7-9 and TRBJ1-1; 8 bases are shared with TRBD1. The germline CDR1 and CDR2 sequences are SEHNR and FQNEAQ (reference sequence). The CDR3 loop spans 14 amino acids. Germline trimming cut 1 base from V and 5 bases from J; bases unmatched to any gene: 3. The CDR3 bases are TGTGCCAGCAGCTTAGAGGGACAGGCGACTGAAGCTTTCTTT. Amino acids: CASSLEGQATEAFF.

The sample holds many counts of this clonotype. The rearrangement uses TRBV18 and TRBJ2-3; D may be TRBD1 (6 bases). This CDR3 has 17 residues. CDR1 and CDR2 from the germline V gene are KGHSH and LQKENI. The ends were cut back, 0 bases at V and 1 base at J, with 14 bases in the middle. CDR3 protein: CASSPPGQGRGTDTQYF. The CDR3 coding sequence is TGTGCCAGCTCACCACCGGGGCAGGGGAGAGGCACAGATACGCAGTATTTT.

This clonotype was found a few times. The chain's CDR3 is CASTTGVWDTEAFF. In nucleotides, the CDR3 is TGTGCCAGCACCACAGGGGTCTGGGACACTGAAGCTTTCTTT. The rearrangement uses TRBV6-5 and TRBJ1-1, with TRBD1 identical over 7 bases. From germline, CDR1 is MNHEY and CDR2 SVGAGI. This CDR3 has 14 amino acids. V lost 7 bases to trimming and J lost 3 bases; unmatched junction nucleotides: 8.

This clonotype came up many times. The chain combines TRBV28 with TRBJ2-3; D call uncertain. CDR1 is MDHEN, CDR2 SYDVKM, per germline. The CDR3 is 13 residues long. V gave up 5 bases and J gave up 0 bases, with 6 bases separating them. CDR3 loop: CASSRLSTDTQYF. In DNA, the CDR3 is TGTGCCAGCAGTCGACTTAGCACAGATACGCAGTATTTT.

V gene TRBV7-2 combines with J gene TRBJ2-3; the match to TRBD2 covers 7 bases. Germline lookup yields CDR1 SGHTA and CDR2 FQGNSA. After removal of 7 bases from V and 2 bases from J, the junction contained 15 bases not matched to a gene. This CDR3 has 17 residues. CDR3 sequence: CASIPTRFGTNTDTQYF. CDR3 bases: TGTGCCAGCATCCCCACTAGGTTTGGGACTAACACAGATACGCAGTATTTT.

This clonotype appeared a few times. The genes are TRBV5-1 and TRBJ2-7; D could derive from TRBD1 or TRBD2 (5 bases each). From germline, CDR1 is SGHRS and CDR2 YFSETQ. The CDR3 runs to 11 residues. With 3 bases removed from V and 12 bases from J, the gap between germline ends came to 13 bases. The DNA for the CDR3 is TGCGCCAGCAGCTGGGGGTTAATATGGTACTTC. Its translation is CASSWGLIWYF.

The chain links TRBV9 to TRBJ2-1, with 10 positions matching TRBD2. The CDR3 extends over 15 amino acids. V lost 0 bases and J lost 9; bases outside the gene matches: 6. CDR1 is SGDLS and CDR2 is YYNGEE in the germline V gene. DNA for the CDR3: TGTGCCAGCAGCGTAGCTCTAGCGGGAGACGGTGAGCAGTTCTTC. It is translated as CASSVALAGDGEQFF.

The chain is built from TRBV7-2 and TRBJ2-3, with D maybe TRBD1 (5 bases). From germline, CDR1 is SGHTA and CDR2 FQGNSA. The CDR3 has 13 residues. The V end was cut by 6 bases, the J end by 2 bases, with 9 bases between. The CDR3 loop is CASRRQSTDTQYF. For the CDR3, the DNA is TGTGCCAGCAGAAGACAGTCCACAGATACGCAGTATTTT. The full variable domain, completed using reference TRBV7-2 and TRBJ2-3, is GAGVSQSPSNKVTEKGKDVELRCDPISGHTALYWYRQSLGQGLEFLIYFQGNSAPDKSGLPSDRFSAERTGGSVSTLTIQRTQQEDSAVYLCASRRQSTDTQYFGPGTRLTVL.

This clonotype has a handful of counts. The rearrangement uses TRBV6-1 and TRBJ2-7; weak D call: TRBD2 (6 bases). V was clipped by 2 bases and J by 0 bases, with 8 bases between them. Germline V CDR1 and CDR2: MNHNS, SASEGT. This CDR3 contains 14 residues. CDR3 DNA sequence: TGTGCCAGCAGTGAACCCGGGAGCTCCTACGAGCAGTACTTC. It specifies CASSEPGSSYEQYF.

By sample fraction, this clonotype is medium-sized. CDR3 bases: TGTGCCAGCAGCGCCGGAGTTTCAGATACGCAGTATTTT. This encodes CASSAGVSDTQYF. The chain links TRBV9 to TRBJ2-3; the D is unclear. Germline V CDR1 and CDR2: SGDLS, YYNGEE. Deletions cut 3 bases from V and 4 bases from J, with 9 bases between. There are 13 residues in the CDR3.

This clonotype has at least ten counts. The J gene is TRBJ2-3, the V gene TRBV9; 9 bases agree with TRBD2. Trimming cost V 3 bases and J 1 base; bases outside gene matches: 0. CDR3 size: 14 residues. Per germline, CDR1 SGDLS and CDR2 YYNGEE. CDR3 region: CASSGTSGTDTQYF. DNA for the CDR3: TGTGCCAGCAGCGGGACTAGCGGCACAGATACGCAGTATTTT.

At least ten counts were recorded for this clonotype. The chain combines TRBV11-2 with TRBJ2-5, with 11 bases that match TRBD2. The CDR3 is 20 amino acids. After removal of 5 bases from V and 3 bases from J, the junction contained 20 bases not matched to a gene. Germline CDR1 and CDR2: SGHAT and FQNNGV. CDR3 amino acids: CASSPGTSGWRLQGEETQYF. In DNA, the CDR3 is TGTGCCAGCAGCCCCGGGACTAGCGGTTGGAGGCTCCAGGGGGAAGAGACCCAGTACTTC.

This clonotype was counted at least ten times. The V call is TRBV7-2, the J call TRBJ1-5; D is ambiguous. Trimming removed 5 bases at V and 6 bases at J, with 11 bases between. This CDR3 has 13 amino acids. Germline lookup yields CDR1 SGHTA and CDR2 FQGNSA. The CDR3 coding sequence is TGTGCCAGCAGCCCAAACACACGTCAGCCCCAGCATTTT. Amino acid sequence: CASSPNTRQPQHF.

This clonotype has ten or more counts. This rearrangement joins TRBV20-1 to TRBJ1-6, with D uncertain. Trimming removed 1 base from V and 5 bases from J, with 9 bases in between. The CDR3 contains 14 residues. Germline V gene sequence: CDR1 DFQATT, CDR2 SNEGSKA (reference sequence). The CDR3, as DNA: TGCAGTGCTAGAGGGGGAAATAATAATTCACCCCTCCACTTT. Its translation: CSARGGNNNSPLHF.

Only a few counts were recorded for this clonotype. Its ends do not fully match the called genes, so a read error is possible. This chain links TRBV9 with TRBJ1-2; D is possibly TRBD1 (6 bases). Per germline, CDR1 SGDLS and CDR2 YYNGEE. The CDR3 contains 16 residues. The CDR3 nucleotides are TGCGCCAGCAGCGCAAGCCGGGACAACCTACTCTATGGCTACACCTTC. Translation gives CASSASRDNLLYGYTF. The whole variable domain, remainder taken from reference TRBV9 and TRBJ1-2, is DSGVTQTPKHLITATGQRVTLRCSPRSGDLSVYWYQQSLDQGLQFLIQYYNGEERAKGNILERFSAQQFPDLHSELNLSSLELGDSALYFCASSASRDNLLYGYTFGSGTRLTVV.

The chain has TRBV28 and TRBJ2-3; 8 bases agree with TRBD2. CDR3 size: 15 residues. The germline V gene encodes CDR1 MDHEN and CDR2 SYDVKM. Trimming cost V 2 bases and J 5 bases; bases outside gene matches: 6. CDR3 in amino acids: CASSLTGLVIDTQYF. The CDR3, as DNA: TGTGCCAGCAGTTTAACGGGACTAGTTATAGATACGCAGTATTTT.

This clonotype was seen a few times. V is TRBV2 and J is TRBJ1-4; TRBD1 might be the D (5 bases). The V and J ends lost 1 base and 15 bases respectively, with 12 bases between them. This CDR3 has 12 amino acids. Germline V gives CDR1 SNHLY, CDR2 FYNNEI. The chain's CDR3 is CASSEGAGSMFF. CDR3 coding DNA: TGTGCCAGCAGTGAAGGGGCAGGGTCGATGTTTTTT.

This clonotype has a handful of counts. The CDR3 protein is CASSPVGQRTSGANVLTF. As DNA, the CDR3 is TGTGCCAGCTCACCTGTGGGACAGCGTACCTCTGGGGCCAACGTCCTGACTTTC. The chain links TRBV18 to TRBJ2-6; 7 bases align to TRBD1. The V gene's germline CDR1 is KGHSH and CDR2 LQKENI. The CDR3 loop spans 18 amino acids. V shed 3 bases, J shed 0 bases, and the junction held 8 bases outside the gene matches.

This clonotype showed up many times. The genes are TRBV4-3 and TRBJ2-7; D might be TRBD1 (6 bases). The V and J ends lost 2 bases and 4 bases respectively, with 15 bases between them. Germline V gene data show CDR1 as LGHNA and CDR2 as YSLEER. The CDR3 is 15 residues long. In DNA, the CDR3 is TGCGCCAGCAGCCAAAGCGGTCAGGGGCATTACGAGCAGTACTTC. Its translation: CASSQSGQGHYEQYF.

Many counts were recorded for this clonotype. The genes are TRBV5-1 and TRBJ2-1; D is undetermined. CDR1 is SGHRS and CDR2 is YFSETQ in the germline V gene. Trimming removed 0 bases from V and 6 bases from J, with 13 bases in between. This CDR3 comprises 15 residues. The CDR3 region has the DNA TGCGCCAGCAGCTTGGGGCAGCAGTACGGCAATGAGCAGTTCTTC. Translation gives CASSLGQQYGNEQFF. Full variable domain (rest looked up from reference TRBV5-1 and TRBJ2-1): KAGVTQTPRYLIKTRGQQVTLSCSPISGHRSVSWYQQTPGQGLQFLFEYFSETQRNKGNFPGRFSGRQFSNSRSEMNVSTLELGDSALYLCASSLGQQYGNEQFFGPGTRLTVL.

This clonotype was seen many times. The chain recombines TRBV28 with TRBJ1-2; tentatively, D is TRBD1 (6 bases). The V end was cut by 3 bases, the J end by 4 bases, with 15 bases between. CDR3 size: 15 residues. Germline assignment: CDR1 MDHEN and CDR2 SYDVKM. The CDR3: CASSFGRGARYGYTF. The DNA for the CDR3 is TGTGCCAGCAGTTTTGGCAGGGGCGCGCGCTATGGCTACACCTTC.

This clonotype has at least ten counts. The chain uses TRBV6-1 and TRBJ2-1; 8 bases map to TRBD2. The CDR3 runs to 16 residues. Germline CDR1 and CDR2: MNHNS and SASEGT. Trimming took 0 bases from V and 7 from J; bases not matched to a gene: 8. The CDR3 reads CASSEAREALRNEQFF. CDR3 nucleotides: TGTGCCAGCAGTGAAGCGCGGGAGGCTTTGAGGAATGAGCAGTTCTTC.

This clonotype was counted ten times or more. This chain uses TRBV5-1 with TRBJ2-2; 7 positions agree with TRBD2. Germline CDR1 is SGHRS and CDR2 is YFSETQ. Trimming took 4 bases from V and 5 from J; bases not matched to a gene: 8. This CDR3 has 15 residues. The CDR3 region has the DNA TGCGCCAGCAGCCCAGAGCGGGGACGTACCGGGGAGCTGTTTTTT. This gives the protein CASSPERGRTGELFF.

This clonotype appeared many times. The CDR3 DNA sequence: TGTGCCAGCAGCCGTTTGACAGGGCGGGCAAGCTCCTACAATGAGCAGTTCTTC. Translated, it gives CASSRLTGRASSYNEQFF. This rearrangement joins TRBV6-4 to TRBJ2-1, with 7 bases fitting TRBD1. V lost 6 bases to trimming and J lost 0 bases; unmatched junction nucleotides: 14. Germline V gives CDR1 MRHNA, CDR2 SNTAGT. The CDR3 loop spans 18 amino acids.